This T cell receptor beta chain was recorded in a study of T cells after yellow fever vaccination. A single record per CDR3 protein comes from TCRdb applying MiXCR to the 5' RACE reads. This sample has 20,000 to 25,000 distinct CDR3 sequences, with 3.4% found just once. This clonotype turned up a few times. V lost 5 bases, J lost 4 bases, and 18 bases lay in between. The germline V gene encodes CDR1 MNHEY and CDR2 SVGEGT. The CDR3 is 16 residues long. This receptor was obtained from a man younger than 35 who received the YFV17D yellow fever vaccine. V is TRBV6-2 or TRBV6-3 and J is TRBJ1-5, with D maybe TRBD1 (5 bases). The sequences come from PBMCs, either bulk or a sorted T-cell subset (CD4+, CD8+, memory, or dextramer-sorted; not recorded which), collected about 41 days after the first yellow fever vaccination. The CDR3 spells CASSKTGTRENQPQHF. The DNA of the CDR3 is TGTGCCAGCAGTAAGACCGGGACCAGGGAAAATCAGCCCCAGCATTTT.